The source of this TCR beta chain is a study of regulatory T cells in long-lasting Graves disease. Study-wide context: With positive TSH receptor antibodies and over 5 years of antithyroid drugs, Graves' disease was considered persistent. Findings and caveats of the study: With some 2,800 shared public clonotypes, persistent patients exceeded new patients, who shared about a thousand. Tissue studied was limited to peripheral blood, excluding thyroid tissue. Favored usage of TRBV28, TRBJ1-2 and TRBJ2-5 was recorded in persistent disease.

Time point described: persistent/refractory GD, antithyroid drugs over 5 years with positive TRAb. Isolated PBMC RNA provided the starting material for the TCR library. This clonotype was seen a few times. Its antigen is currently unknown. Germline lookup yields CDR1 DFQATT and CDR2 SNEGSKA (reference sequence). This CDR3 contains 13 residues. V lost 6 bases to trimming and J lost 1 base, with 10 bases between them. Arm-PCR of CDR3 regions and iRepertoire HTBI primers were used to build TCR beta libraries. TCRdb called the multiplex PCR reads again in MiXCR, with one record for every CDR3 protein. The data contain 400,000 to 500,000 distinct CDR3 sequences, around 20% of them singletons.

The sequencing used peripheral blood mononuclear cells (PBMCs), collected when the disease was refractory, from a patient treated with antithyroid drugs. This TCR came from a female donor with Graves disease. J is TRBJ1-5 and V is TRBV20-1; tentatively, D is TRBD1 (6 bases). In DNA form, the CDR3 reads TGCAGTGCGACCGGGACAAGCAATCAGCCCCAGCATTTT. As protein: CSATGTSNQPQHF.